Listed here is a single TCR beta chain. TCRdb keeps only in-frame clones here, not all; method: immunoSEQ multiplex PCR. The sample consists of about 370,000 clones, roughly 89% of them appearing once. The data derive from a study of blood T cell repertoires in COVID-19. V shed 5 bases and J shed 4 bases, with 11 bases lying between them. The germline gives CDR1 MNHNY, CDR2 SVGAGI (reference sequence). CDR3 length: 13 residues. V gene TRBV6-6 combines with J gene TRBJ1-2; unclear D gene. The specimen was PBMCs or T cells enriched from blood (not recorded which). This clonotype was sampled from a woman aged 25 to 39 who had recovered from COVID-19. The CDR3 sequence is CASSPPGFYGYTF. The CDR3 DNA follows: TGTGCCAGCAGTCCCCCGGGGTTCTATGGCTACACCTTC.